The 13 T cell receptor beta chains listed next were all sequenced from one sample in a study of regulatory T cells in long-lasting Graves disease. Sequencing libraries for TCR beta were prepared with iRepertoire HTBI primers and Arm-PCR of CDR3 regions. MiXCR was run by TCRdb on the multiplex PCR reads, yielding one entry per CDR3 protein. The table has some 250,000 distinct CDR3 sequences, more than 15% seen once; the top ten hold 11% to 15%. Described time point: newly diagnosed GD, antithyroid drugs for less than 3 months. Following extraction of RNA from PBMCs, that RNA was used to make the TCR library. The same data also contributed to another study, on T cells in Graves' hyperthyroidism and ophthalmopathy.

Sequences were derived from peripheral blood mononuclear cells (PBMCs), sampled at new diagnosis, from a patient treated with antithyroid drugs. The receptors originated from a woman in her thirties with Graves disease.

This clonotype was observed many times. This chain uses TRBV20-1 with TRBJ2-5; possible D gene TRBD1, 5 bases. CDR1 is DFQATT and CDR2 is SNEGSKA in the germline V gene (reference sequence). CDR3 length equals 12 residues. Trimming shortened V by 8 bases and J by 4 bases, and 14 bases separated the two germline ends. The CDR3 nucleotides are TGCAGTACCAACTTGGGGCGAGAGACCCAGTACTTC. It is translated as CSTNLGRETQYF.

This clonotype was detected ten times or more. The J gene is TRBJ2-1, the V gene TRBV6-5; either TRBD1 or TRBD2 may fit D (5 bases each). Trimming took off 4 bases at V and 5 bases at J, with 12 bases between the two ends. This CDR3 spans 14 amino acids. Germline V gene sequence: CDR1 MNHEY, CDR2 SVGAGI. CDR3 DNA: TGTGCCAGCAGTTCGTGGGACCGGCACAATGAGCAGTTCTTC. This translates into CASSSWDRHNEQFF.

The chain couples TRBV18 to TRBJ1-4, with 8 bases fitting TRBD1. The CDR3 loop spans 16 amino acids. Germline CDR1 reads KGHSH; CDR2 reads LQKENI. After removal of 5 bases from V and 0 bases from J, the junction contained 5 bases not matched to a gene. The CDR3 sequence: CASSAGQGATNEKLFF. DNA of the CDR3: TGTGCCAGCTCAGCTGGACAGGGAGCAACTAATGAAAAACTGTTTTTT. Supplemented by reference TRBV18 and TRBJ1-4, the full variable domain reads NAGVMQNPRHLVRRRGQEARLRCSPMKGHSHVYWYRQLPEEGLKFMVYLQKENIIDESGMPKERFSAEFPKEGPSILRIQQVVRGDSAAYFCASSAGQGATNEKLFFGSGTQLSVL.

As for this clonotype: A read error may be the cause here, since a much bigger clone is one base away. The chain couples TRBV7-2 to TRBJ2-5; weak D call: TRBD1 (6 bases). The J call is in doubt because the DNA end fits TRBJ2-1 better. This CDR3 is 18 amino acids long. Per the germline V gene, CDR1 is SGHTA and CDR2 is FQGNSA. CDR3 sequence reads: CASGLAWLGTLLYNEQFF. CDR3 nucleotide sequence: TGTGCCAGCGGCTTAGCTTGGTTAGGGACACTACTCTACAATGAGCAGTTCTTC.

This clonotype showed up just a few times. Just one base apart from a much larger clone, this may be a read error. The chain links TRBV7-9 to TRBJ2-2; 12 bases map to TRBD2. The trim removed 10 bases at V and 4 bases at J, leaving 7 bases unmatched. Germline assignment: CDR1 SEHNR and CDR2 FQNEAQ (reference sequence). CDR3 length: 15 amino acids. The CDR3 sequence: CATQTSGGSTGELFF. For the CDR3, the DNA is TGTGCCACCCAGACTAGCGGGGGCAGCACCGGGGAGCTGTTTTTT.

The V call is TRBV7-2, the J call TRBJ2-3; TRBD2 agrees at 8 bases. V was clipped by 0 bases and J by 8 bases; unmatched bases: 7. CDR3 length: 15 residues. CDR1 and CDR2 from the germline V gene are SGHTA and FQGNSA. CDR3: CASSLASGGGGTQYF. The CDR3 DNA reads TGTGCCAGCAGCTTAGCATCGGGAGGGGGAGGTACGCAGTATTTT. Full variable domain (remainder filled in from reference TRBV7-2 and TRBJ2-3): GAGVSQSPSNKVTEKGKDVELRCDPISGHTALYWYRQSLGQGLEFLIYFQGNSAPDKSGLPSDRFSAERTGGSVSTLTIQRTQQEDSAVYLCASSLASGGGGTQYFGPGTRLTVL.

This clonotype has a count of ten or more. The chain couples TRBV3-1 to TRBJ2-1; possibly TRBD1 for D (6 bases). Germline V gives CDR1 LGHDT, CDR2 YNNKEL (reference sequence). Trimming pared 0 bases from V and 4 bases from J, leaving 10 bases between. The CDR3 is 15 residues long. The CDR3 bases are TGTGCCAGCAGCCAAGAAGGGACACCTTACAATGAGCAGTTCTTC. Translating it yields CASSQEGTPYNEQFF.

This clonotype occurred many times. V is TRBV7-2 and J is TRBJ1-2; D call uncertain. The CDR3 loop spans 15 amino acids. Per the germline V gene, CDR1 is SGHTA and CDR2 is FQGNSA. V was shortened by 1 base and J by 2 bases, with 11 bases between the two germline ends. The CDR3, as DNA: TGTGCCAGCAGCTTAGTATGGAGCCTAAACTATGGCTACACCTTC. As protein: CASSLVWSLNYGYTF.

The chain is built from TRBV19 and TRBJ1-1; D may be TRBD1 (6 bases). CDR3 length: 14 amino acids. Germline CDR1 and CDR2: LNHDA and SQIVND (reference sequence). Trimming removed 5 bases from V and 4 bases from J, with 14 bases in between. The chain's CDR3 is CASSSYRESTEAFF. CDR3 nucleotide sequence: TGTGCCAGTAGTTCTTACAGGGAAAGCACTGAAGCTTTCTTT.

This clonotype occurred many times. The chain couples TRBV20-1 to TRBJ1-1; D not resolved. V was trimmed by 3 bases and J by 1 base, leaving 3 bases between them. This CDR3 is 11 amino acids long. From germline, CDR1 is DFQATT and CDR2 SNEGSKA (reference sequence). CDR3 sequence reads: CSARENTEAFF. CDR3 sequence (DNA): TGCAGTGCTAGGGAGAACACTGAAGCTTTCTTT.

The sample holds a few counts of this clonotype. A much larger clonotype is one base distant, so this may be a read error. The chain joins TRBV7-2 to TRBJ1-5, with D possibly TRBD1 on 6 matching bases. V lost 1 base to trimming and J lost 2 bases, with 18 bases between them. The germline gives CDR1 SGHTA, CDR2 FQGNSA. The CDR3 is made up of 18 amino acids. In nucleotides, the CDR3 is TGTGCCAGCAGCTTAGTTTCCGGGGGCGCGGGGGGCAATCAGCCCCAGCATTTT. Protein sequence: CASSLVSGGAGGNQPQHF.

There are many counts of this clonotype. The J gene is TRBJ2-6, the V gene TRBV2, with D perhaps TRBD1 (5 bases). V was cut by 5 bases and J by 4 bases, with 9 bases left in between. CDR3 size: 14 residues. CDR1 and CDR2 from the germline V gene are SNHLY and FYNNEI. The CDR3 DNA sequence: TGTGCCAGCAGTCCAGGGTCCGGGGCCAACGTCCTGACTTTC. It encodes CASSPGSGANVLTF. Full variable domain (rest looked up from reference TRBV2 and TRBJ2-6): EPEVTQTPSHQVTQMGQEVILRCVPISNHLYFYWYRQILGQKVEFLVSFYNNEISEKSEIFDDQFSVERPDGSNFTLKIRSTKLEDSAMYFCASSPGSGANVLTFGAGSRLTVL.

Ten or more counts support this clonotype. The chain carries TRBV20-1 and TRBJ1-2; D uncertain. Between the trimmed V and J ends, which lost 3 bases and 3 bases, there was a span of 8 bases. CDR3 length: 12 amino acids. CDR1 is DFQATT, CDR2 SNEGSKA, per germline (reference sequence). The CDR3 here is CSASQDYYGYTF. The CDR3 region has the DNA TGCAGTGCTAGTCAGGATTACTATGGCTACACCTTC.